These 8 T cell receptor beta chains were sequenced from one sample in a study of Ad26.COV2.S vaccination and SARS-CoV-2 variants. TCRdb's table, derived via immunoSEQ multiplex PCR, lists solely in-frame clones and lacks some. The sample contains 300,000 to 400,000 clones, around 90% of which appear only once. Stated treatment: some 19 received Ad26.COV2.S at low or high dose, single or two shots; about 5 received placebo; per-sample allocation not given. On day 63 after the first injection, vaccine and placebo recipients gave samples. Material: peripheral blood, obtained in a trial of Ad26.COV2.S vaccine versus placebo. These receptors all stem from a person aged 18-65 years who received the Ad26.COV2.S COVID-19 vaccine or a placebo.

This rearrangement joins TRBV7-2 to TRBJ2-1, with 9 bases identical to TRBD2. This CDR3 has 15 residues. CDR1 and CDR2 (germline): SGHTA, FQGNSA. Losses at the gene ends were 5 bases for V and 4 bases for J; bases not matched to a gene: 6. CDR3 bases: TGTGCCAGCAGCCCTCGGGCGGGAGGGTACAATGAGCAGTTCTTC. The encoded protein is CASSPRAGGYNEQFF.

As DNA, the CDR3 is TGTGCCAGCAGCGTACAGGGAAGTGTAACGACAAACAATGAGCAGTTCTTC. This translates into CASSVQGSVTTNNEQFF. V usage is TRBV9 and J usage is TRBJ2-1, with D tentatively TRBD1 (5 bases). CDR1 and CDR2 from the germline V gene are SGDLS and YYNGEE. This CDR3 contains 17 residues. Trimming pared 1 base from V and 5 bases from J, leaving 19 bases between.

The rearrangement uses TRBV3-1 (or the pseudogene TRBV3-2) and TRBJ2-7, with TRBD1 matching over 9 bases. The germline V gene encodes CDR1 LGHDT and CDR2 YNNKEL (reference sequence). The trim removed 6 bases at V and 0 bases at J, leaving 3 bases unmatched. This CDR3 comprises 14 residues. CDR3 bases: TGTGCCAGCAGGCGGGACAGGGTCTCCTACGAGCAGTACTTC. Amino acid sequence: CASRRDRVSYEQYF.

This chain connects TRBV27 to TRBJ2-3; D remains unclear. The germline CDR1 and CDR2 sequences are MNHEY and SMNVEV (reference sequence). The CDR3 is 13 residues long. V was clipped by 1 base and J by 5 bases, with 7 bases between them. CDR3 coding DNA: TGTGCCAGCAGTTTATGGACCGTAGATACGCAGTATTTT. This gives the protein CASSLWTVDTQYF.

The rearrangement uses TRBV6-2 or TRBV6-3 and TRBJ2-1, with 8 bases matching TRBD1. The CDR3 length is 17 residues. Trimming cost V 4 bases and J 1 base; bases outside gene matches: 9. Germline lookup yields CDR1 MNHEY and CDR2 SVGEGT. CDR3: CASSSGQGVDSYNEQFF. CDR3 nucleotides: TGTGCCAGCAGTTCCGGACAGGGAGTGGATTCCTACAATGAGCAGTTCTTC.

The J gene is TRBJ2-3, the V gene TRBV5-4, with D possibly matching TRBD1 (5 bases). This CDR3 is 14 amino acids long. V shed 3 bases and J shed 7 bases, with 15 bases lying between them. Looked up from germline, CDR1 is SGHNT and CDR2 is YYREEE (reference sequence). The CDR3 DNA is TGTGCCAGCAGCTATATTACCGACAGTTATACGCAGTATTTT. Translated: CASSYITDSYTQYF.

The chain recombines TRBV11-2 with TRBJ2-3; D not resolved. Germline V CDR1 and CDR2: SGHAT, FQNNGV. This CDR3 contains 14 residues. V lost 2 bases, J lost 1 base, and 7 bases lay in between. The DNA of the CDR3 is TGTGCCAGCAGCTTAAGTATCGGCACAGATACGCAGTATTTT. Protein: CASSLSIGTDTQYF.

The table lists this clone with a few counts. The rearrangement uses TRBV15 and TRBJ1-5; D call uncertain. The CDR3 extends over 13 amino acids. Germline V lookup: CDR1 LNHNV, CDR2 YYDKDF (reference sequence). V was pared by 4 bases and J by 1 base, with 5 bases between. The CDR3 nucleotides read TGTGCCACCAGCACTCACAGCAATCAGCCCCAGCATTTT. Its translation is CATSTHSNQPQHF.